This T cell receptor (beta chain) was documented in a study of blood T cells in healthy people across ages (dated by TCRdb to 2013 to 2016). At the level of the whole study: In model experiments, roughly one uniquely barcoded TCR beta cDNA molecule per two T cells was captured by template switching. The study measured age-related changes in TCR beta repertoire diversity using deep sequencing normalized with unique cDNA molecular identifiers. The donors were split into four age groups: young (average approximately 16 years), middle-aged (39), aged (approximately 60) and long-lived (approximately 80). For two donors (one aged 18 to 29 and one aged 80 or older), the study analyzed two additional independent replicas of 1 million unique cDNA reads from the same blood draw. To avoid experimental bias, donors of different ages were randomly spread across the sequencing lanes. Points the paper makes about the study in general: Conclusive comparison of naive and antigen-experienced compartments was prevented by the profiling of bulk unsorted PBMCs. A strong correlation was found between observed TCR beta diversity and the percentage of naive T cells measured by flow cytometry. As age increased, observed TCR beta diversity per million T cells dropped in a roughly linear way, and a significant reduction was already evident by age 40. The CMV infection status of donors was not known, potentially confounding age-related changes in expanded clonotypes. Estimates of total diversity from one million sequenced T cells were regarded as lower bounds and underestimates. Compared with the aged group, the long-lived group had more naive CD4+ T cells, fewer expanded clones and increased TCR diversity, suggesting age selection.

Remarks on this clonotype: The antigen it binds to is not known. Nothing much larger sits one base from this clone, and base qualities are not available.

The library was built by means of 5' RACE. The reads were generated on an Illumina HiSeq 2500. The second PCR ran for roughly 7 to 11 cycles and used a J-beta primer mix along with a sample-barcoded 5' primer. Each TCR beta cDNA molecule received a unique molecular identifier from a template-switch 5' adaptor carrying 12 random nucleotides. Each sample yielded at least 3 million CDR3-containing paired-end reads. First-strand cDNA synthesis was performed from all RNA using the Mint cDNA synthesis kit, with priming by a TRBC-specific oligonucleotide. Following uracil-DNA glycosylase treatment, a first 18-cycle PCR with universal primers M1SS and BC2_uni_R was performed on all cDNA. Processing in the source paper ran as follows. Normalization of each sample was performed by random selection of 1 million high-quality reads, each carrying a distinct molecular identifier. Reads sharing molecular identifiers were discarded rather than binned into consensus sequences. CDR3 identification, clonotype clustering and error correction used MiTCR with a Q25 quality threshold and the strictest error-elimination algorithm. Lower-bound total TCR beta diversity was estimated with a nonparametric unseen species model using Euler transformation. In-frame beta chains were kept once TCRdb had trimmed the public reads at Q25 with fastp and called clones with MiXCR. Each record represents a unique CDR3 protein, reported with the most common genes and DNA among its rows. The V and J calls come from TCRdb's annotation, not from the publication. Counted in this sample were 550,000 to 600,000 distinct CDR3 sequences; about 26% of them appeared once. Of the sample, around 18% is held by the ten largest clones.

Based on the germline V gene, the CDR1 and CDR2 sequences are SGHRS and YFSETQ. V is cut by 2 bases and J by 2 bases, and the space between the germline ends is 10 bases. Inclusive of the bounding cysteine and phenylalanine, the CDR3 is 15 residues long. Just the 45-base CDR3 DNA is kept, in frame starting at base 1. The donors were roughly 38 Caucasian individuals from Russia, aged roughly 6 to 100 years, who were systemically healthy. Each donor gave about 9.7 milliliters of peripheral blood, drawn into EDTA-treated Vacutainer tubes. Ficoll-Paque density-gradient centrifugation was used to isolate PBMCs, with at least 7 million per sample. Total RNA was extracted from PBMCs with Trizol reagent, with at least 6 micrograms obtained per sample. Naive CD45RAhigh/CD27high T cell percentages were measured by flow cytometry on a PBMC aliquot from every donor.

The sample consisted of blood. The chain uses TRBV5-1 and TRBJ2-2; the D gene is perhaps TRBD2, from 6 matching bases. The sequence was obtained from a woman in her 70s in good health. The CDR3 in this case is CASSFVGGNTGELFF. The DNA sequence follows: TGCGCCAGCAGCTTCGTGGGGGGTAACACCGGGGAGCTGTTTTTT.